This T cell receptor beta chain emerged from a study of graft-versus-host responses after intestinal transplantation. Sequencing used immunoSEQ multiplex PCR; TCRdb keeps in-frame clones, though not all of them. The sample records 140,000 or so clones, about 90% being singletons. The J segment lost 3 bases and the V segment lost 8 bases, leaving 8 bases of the junction unmatched. The CDR3 contains 14 residues. Germline V CDR1 and CDR2: SNHLY, FYNNEI. Points on this clone: What it binds is not known.

The sequence was obtained from a human donor who received an intestinal transplant. J is TRBJ2-3 and V is TRBV2; 7 positions agree with TRBD2. Sequenced material: unstimulated CD4+ T cells sorted from spleen or lymph node cells, taken before intestinal transplant. The CDR3 sequence: CASGREGITDTQYF. CDR3 nucleotides: TGTGCCAGCGGGAGGGAAGGGATTACAGATACGCAGTATTTT.